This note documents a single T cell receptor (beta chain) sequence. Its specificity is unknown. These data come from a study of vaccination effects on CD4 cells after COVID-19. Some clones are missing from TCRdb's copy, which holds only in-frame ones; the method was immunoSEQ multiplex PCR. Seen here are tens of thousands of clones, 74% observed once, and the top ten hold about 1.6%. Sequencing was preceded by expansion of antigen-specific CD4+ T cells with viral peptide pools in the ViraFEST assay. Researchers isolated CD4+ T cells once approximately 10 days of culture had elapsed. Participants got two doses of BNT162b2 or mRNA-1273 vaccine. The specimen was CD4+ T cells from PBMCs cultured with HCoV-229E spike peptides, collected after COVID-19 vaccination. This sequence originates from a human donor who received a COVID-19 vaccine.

The CDR3 bases are TGTGCCAGCAGCCCAAGAGGACTCCCTGAAGCTTTCTTT. It codes for CASSPRGLPEAFF. The genes are TRBV3-1 (or the pseudogene TRBV3-2) and TRBJ1-1; D remains unclear. Germline values: CDR1 LGHDT, CDR2 YNNKEL (reference sequence). The CDR3 is 13 residues long. V was shortened by 4 bases and J by 6 bases, with 12 bases between the two germline ends.